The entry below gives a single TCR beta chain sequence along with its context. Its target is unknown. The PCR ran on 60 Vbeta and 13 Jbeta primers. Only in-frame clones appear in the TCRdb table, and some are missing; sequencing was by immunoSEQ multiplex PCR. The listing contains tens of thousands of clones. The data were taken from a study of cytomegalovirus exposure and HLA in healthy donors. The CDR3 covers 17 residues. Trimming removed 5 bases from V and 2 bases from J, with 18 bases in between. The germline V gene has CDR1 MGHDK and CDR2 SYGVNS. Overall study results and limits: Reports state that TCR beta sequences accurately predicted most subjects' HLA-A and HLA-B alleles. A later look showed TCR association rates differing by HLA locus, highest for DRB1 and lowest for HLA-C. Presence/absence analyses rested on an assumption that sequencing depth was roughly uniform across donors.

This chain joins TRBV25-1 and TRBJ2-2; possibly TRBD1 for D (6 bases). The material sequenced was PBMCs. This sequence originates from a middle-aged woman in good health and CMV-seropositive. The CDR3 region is CASSSSTGTQNTGELFF. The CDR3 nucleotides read TGTGCCAGCAGTTCATCCACCGGGACACAAAACACCGGGGAGCTGTTTTTT.